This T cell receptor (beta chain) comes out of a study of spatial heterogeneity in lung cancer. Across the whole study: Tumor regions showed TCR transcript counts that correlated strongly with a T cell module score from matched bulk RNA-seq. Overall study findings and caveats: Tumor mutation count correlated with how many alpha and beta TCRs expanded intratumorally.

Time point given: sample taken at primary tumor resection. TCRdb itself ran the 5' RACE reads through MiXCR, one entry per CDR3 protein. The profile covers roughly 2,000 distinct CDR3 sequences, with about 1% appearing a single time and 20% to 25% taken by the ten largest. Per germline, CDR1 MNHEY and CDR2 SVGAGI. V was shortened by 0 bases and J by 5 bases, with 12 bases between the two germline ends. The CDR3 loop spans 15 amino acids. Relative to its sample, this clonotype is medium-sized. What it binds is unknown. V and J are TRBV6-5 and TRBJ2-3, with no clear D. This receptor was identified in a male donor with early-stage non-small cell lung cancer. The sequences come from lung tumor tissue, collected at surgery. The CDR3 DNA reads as TGTGCCAGCAGTTACTCGAATCGCCGCGGAGATACGCAGTATTTT. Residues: CASSYSNRRGDTQYF.